This note documents a single T cell receptor (beta chain) sequence. The data are from a study of CD8 T cells in Susac syndrome. V was pared by 4 bases and J by 3 bases, with 9 bases between. From germline, CDR1 is KGHSH and CDR2 LQKENI. This CDR3 has 13 residues. Random-hexamer reverse transcription was applied to roughly 0.45 to 1 ug RNA. Amplification of TCR beta CDR3 spanned 54 Vbeta and 13 Jbeta via immunoSEQ multiplex PCR. TCRdb recomputed calls from the immunoSEQ multiplex PCR reads with MiXCR, one row per CDR3 protein. The sample lists more than 90,000 distinct CDR3 sequences, around 92% occurring once.

This receptor was obtained from a human donor with multiple sclerosis. Specimen: CD4+ T cells from PBMCs. The rearrangement joins TRBV18 to TRBJ2-5; a weak D match, TRBD1 (6 bases). The CDR3: CASSLWTEETQYF. CDR3 nucleotides: TGTGCCAGCTCACTCTGGACAGAAGAGACCCAGTACTTC.